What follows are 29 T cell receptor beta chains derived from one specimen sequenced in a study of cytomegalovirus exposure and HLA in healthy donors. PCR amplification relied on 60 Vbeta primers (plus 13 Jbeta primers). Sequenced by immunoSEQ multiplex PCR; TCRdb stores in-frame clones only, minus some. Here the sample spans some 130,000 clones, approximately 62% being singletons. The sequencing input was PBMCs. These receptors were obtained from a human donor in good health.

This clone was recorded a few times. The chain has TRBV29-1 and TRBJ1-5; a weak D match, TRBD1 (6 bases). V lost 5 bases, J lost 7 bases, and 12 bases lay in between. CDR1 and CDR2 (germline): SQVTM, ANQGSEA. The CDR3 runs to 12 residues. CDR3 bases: TGCAGCGTTAGGGAGGGGGGCCAGCCCCAGCATTTT. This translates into CSVREGGQPQHF.

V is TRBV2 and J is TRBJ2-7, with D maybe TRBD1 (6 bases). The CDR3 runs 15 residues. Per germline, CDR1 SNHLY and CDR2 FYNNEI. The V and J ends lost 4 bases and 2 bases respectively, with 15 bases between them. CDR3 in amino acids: CASSAGHNRAYEQYF. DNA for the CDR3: TGTGCCAGCAGTGCGGGACACAATCGGGCCTACGAGCAGTACTTC.

CDR3 bases: TGTGCCAGCAGCGACCTCGACAGCCGGGAGACCCAGTACTTC. This gives the protein CASSDLDSRETQYF. This chain uses TRBV7-2 with TRBJ2-5, with TRBD1 as a possible D gene (5 bases). This CDR3 comprises 14 residues. Per the germline V gene, CDR1 is SGHTA and CDR2 is FQGNSA. V lost 5 bases to trimming and J lost 5 bases, with 15 bases between them.

The CDR3 DNA follows: TGTGCCAGTAGTTCTGACGGCGCGAGGCAGATTGAAGCTTTCTTT. Protein product: CASSSDGARQIEAFF. The chain links TRBV19 to TRBJ1-1; D is undetermined. Germline loops: CDR1 LNHDA, CDR2 SQIVND (reference sequence). The length of the CDR3 is 15 residues. V lost 5 bases, J lost 7 bases, and 20 bases lay in between.

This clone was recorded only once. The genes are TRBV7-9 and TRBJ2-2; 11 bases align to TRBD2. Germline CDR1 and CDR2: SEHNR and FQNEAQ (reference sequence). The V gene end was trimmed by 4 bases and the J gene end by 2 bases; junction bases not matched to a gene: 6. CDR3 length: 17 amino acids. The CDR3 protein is CASSSLAGGGNTGELFF. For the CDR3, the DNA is TGTGCCAGCAGCTCCCTAGCGGGAGGTGGAAACACCGGGGAGCTGTTTTTT.

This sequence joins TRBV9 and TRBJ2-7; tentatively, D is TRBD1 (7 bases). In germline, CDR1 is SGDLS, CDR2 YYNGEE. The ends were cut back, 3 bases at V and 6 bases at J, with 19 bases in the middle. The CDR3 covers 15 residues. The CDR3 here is CASSDHQGGAGEQYF. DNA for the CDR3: TGTGCCAGCAGCGATCACCAGGGGGGCGCGGGCGAGCAGTACTTC.

In nucleotides, the CDR3 is TGCGCCAGCAGCCAAGGGCCACAGGGGAGAGGCTACGAGCAGTACTTC. Translated, it gives CASSQGPQGRGYEQYF. The chain is built from TRBV4-1 and TRBJ2-7; 7 bases align to TRBD1. This CDR3 is 16 amino acids long. Germline lookup yields CDR1 MGHRA and CDR2 YSYEKL. The V and J ends lost 1 base and 3 bases, in that order; junction bases with no gene match: 9.

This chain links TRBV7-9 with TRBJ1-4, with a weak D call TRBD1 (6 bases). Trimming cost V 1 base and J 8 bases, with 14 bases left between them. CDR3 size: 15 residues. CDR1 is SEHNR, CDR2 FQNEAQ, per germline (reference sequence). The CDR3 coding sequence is TGTGCCAGCAGCTTAGAGGCGGGGGCATACGAAAAACTGTTTTTT. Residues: CASSLEAGAYEKLFF.

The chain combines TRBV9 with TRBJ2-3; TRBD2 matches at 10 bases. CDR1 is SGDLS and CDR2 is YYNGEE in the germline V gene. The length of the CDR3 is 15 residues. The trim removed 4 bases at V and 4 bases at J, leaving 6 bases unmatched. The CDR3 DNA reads TGTGCCAGCAGCCTGAGCGGGAGGGCCGCAGATACGCAGTATTTT. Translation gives CASSLSGRAADTQYF.

CDR3 in amino acids: CASSNGGTRTYEQYF. CDR3 sequence (DNA): TGTGCCAGCAGCAACGGCGGGACTCGAACCTACGAGCAGTACTTC. The chain couples TRBV6-6 to TRBJ2-7, with D possibly being TRBD2 (6 bases). Trimming removed 6 bases from V and 2 bases from J, with 17 bases in between. The CDR3 consists of 15 residues. From germline, CDR1 is MNHNY and CDR2 SVGAGI (reference sequence).

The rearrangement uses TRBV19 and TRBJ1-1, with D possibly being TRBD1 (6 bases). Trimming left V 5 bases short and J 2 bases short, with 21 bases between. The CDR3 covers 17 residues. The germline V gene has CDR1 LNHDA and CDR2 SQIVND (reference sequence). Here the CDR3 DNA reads TGTGCCAGTAGTCCAACAGGGACCGTTCCCTTAAACACTGAAGCTTTCTTT. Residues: CASSPTGTVPLNTEAFF.

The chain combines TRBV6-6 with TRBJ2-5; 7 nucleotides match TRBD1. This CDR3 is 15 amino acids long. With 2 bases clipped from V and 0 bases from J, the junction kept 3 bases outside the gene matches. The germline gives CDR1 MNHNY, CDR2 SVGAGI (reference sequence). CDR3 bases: TGTGCCAGCAGTTACGCGGACAGGCACCAAGAGACCCAGTACTTC. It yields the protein CASSYADRHQETQYF.

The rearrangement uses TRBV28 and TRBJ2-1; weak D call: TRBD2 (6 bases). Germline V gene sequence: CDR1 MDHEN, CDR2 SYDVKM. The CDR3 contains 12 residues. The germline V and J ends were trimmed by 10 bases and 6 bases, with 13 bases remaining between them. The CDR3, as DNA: TGTGCCACCAAGGGACTCTTCAATGAGCAGTTCTTC. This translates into CATKGLFNEQFF.

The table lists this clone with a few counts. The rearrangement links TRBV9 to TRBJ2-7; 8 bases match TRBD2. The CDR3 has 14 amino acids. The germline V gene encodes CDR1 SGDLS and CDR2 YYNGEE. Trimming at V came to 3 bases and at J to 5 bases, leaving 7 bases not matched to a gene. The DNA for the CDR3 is TGTGCCAGCAGCGCCCTCGGGGGGGCCAACGAGCAGTACTTC. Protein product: CASSALGGANEQYF.

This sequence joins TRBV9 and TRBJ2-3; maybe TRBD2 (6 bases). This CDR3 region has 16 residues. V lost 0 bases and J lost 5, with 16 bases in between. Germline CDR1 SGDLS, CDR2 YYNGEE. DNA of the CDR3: TGTGCCAGCAGCGTAGCACAGTTCGGGACTTTAGATACGCAGTATTTT. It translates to CASSVAQFGTLDTQYF.

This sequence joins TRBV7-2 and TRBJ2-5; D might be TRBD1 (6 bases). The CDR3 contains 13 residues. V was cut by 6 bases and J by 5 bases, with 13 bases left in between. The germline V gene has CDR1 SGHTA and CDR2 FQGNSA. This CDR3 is CASRQTGRETQYF. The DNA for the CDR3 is TGTGCCAGCAGGCAAACAGGGCGCGAGACCCAGTACTTC.

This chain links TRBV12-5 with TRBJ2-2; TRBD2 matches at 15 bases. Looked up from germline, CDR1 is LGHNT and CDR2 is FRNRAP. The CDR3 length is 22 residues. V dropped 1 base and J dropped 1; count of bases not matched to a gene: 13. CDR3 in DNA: TGTGCTAGTGGTTTGGCCCGGGGATCCGGGACTAGCGGGAGGTGGAACACCGGGGAGCTGTTTTTT. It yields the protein CASGLARGSGTSGRWNTGELFF.

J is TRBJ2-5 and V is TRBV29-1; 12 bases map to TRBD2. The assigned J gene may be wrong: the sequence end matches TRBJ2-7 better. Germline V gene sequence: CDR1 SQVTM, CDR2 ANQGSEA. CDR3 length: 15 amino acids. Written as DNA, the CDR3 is TGCAGCGTACCTAGCGGGAGGGCCGGTGGGTACGAGCAGTACTTC. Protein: CSVPSGRAGGYEQYF.

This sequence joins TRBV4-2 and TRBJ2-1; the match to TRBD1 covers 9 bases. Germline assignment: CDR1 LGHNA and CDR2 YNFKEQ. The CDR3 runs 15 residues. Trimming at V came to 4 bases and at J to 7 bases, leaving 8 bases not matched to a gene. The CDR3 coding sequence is TGTGCCAGCAGCCCAGGTGGGACAGGGATGAATGAGCAGTTCTTC. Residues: CASSPGGTGMNEQFF.

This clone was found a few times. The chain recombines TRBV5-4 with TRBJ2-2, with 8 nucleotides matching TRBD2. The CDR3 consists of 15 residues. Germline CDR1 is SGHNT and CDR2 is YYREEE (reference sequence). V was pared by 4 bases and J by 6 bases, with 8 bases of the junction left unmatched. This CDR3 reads CASSLREGPAGELFF. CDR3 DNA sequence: TGTGCCAGCAGCCTTCGGGAGGGCCCGGCCGGGGAGCTGTTTTTT.

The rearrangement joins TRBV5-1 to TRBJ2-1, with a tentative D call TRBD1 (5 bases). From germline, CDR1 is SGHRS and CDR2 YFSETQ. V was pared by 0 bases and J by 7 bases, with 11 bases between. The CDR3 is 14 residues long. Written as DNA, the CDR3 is TGCGCCAGCAGCTTGGCCCAGGGAAGGAATGAGCAGTTCTTC. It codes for CASSLAQGRNEQFF.

The chain's CDR3 is CASSRTARVGSTDTQYF. In DNA form, the CDR3 reads TGTGCCAGCAGCCGAACAGCCAGGGTAGGAAGCACAGATACGCAGTATTTT. V gene TRBV14 combines with J gene TRBJ2-3; D perhaps matches TRBD1 (5 bases). Germline V gene sequence: CDR1 SGHDN, CDR2 FVKESK. This CDR3 has 17 residues. V gave up 4 bases and J gave up 0 bases, with 17 bases separating them.

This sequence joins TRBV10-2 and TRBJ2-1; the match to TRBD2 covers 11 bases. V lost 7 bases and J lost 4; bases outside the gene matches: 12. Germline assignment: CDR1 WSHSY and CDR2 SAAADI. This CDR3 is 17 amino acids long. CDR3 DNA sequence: TGCGCCAGCAAGGTGATAGCGGGAGGGCTGGGGTACAATGAGCAGTTCTTC. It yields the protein CASKVIAGGLGYNEQFF.

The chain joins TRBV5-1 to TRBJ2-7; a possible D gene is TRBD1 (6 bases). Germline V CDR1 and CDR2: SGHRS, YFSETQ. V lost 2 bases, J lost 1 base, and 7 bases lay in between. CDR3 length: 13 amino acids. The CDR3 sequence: CASSLTGSYEQYF. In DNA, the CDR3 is TGCGCCAGCAGCTTAACAGGGTCCTACGAGCAGTACTTC.

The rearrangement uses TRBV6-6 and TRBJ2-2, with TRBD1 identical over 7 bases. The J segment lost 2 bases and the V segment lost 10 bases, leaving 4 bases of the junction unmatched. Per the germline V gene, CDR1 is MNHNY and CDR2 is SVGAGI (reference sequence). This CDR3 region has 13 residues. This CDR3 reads CATHRGNTGELFF. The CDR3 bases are TGTGCCACCCACAGGGGTAACACCGGGGAGCTGTTTTTT.

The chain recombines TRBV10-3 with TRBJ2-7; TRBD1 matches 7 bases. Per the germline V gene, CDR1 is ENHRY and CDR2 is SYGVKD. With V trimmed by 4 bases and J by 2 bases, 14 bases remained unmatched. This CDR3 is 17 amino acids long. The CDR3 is CAISGGPPQGLTYEQYF. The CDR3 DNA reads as TGTGCCATCAGTGGGGGGCCCCCACAGGGGCTCACCTACGAGCAGTACTTC.

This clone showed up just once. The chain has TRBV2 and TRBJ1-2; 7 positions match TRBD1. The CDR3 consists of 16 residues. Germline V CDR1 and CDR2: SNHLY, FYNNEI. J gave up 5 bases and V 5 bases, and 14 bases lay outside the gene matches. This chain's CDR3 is CASSPTNRGLGYGYTF. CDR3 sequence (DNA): TGTGCCAGCAGTCCGACGAACAGGGGTCTGGGTTATGGCTACACCTTC.

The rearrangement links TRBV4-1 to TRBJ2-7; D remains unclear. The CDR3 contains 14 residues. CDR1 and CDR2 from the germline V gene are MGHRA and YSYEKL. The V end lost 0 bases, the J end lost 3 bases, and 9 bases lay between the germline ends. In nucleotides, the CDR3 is TGCGCCAGCAGCCAAGACAGAGGCCACTACGAGCAGTACTTC. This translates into CASSQDRGHYEQYF.

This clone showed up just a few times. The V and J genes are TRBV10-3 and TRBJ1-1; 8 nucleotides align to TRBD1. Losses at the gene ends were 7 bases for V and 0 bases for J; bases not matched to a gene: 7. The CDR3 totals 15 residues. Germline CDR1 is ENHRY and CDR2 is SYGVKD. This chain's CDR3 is CAITGDRFMNTEAFF. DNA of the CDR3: TGTGCCATCACCGGGGACAGGTTCATGAACACTGAAGCTTTCTTT.